This T cell receptor (beta chain) was documented in a study of blood T cells in healthy people across ages. Overall study findings and caveats: Older age coincided with a roughly linear decline in TCR beta diversity per million T cells.

With respect to this clonotype: Its antigen is as yet unknown.

A second PCR, run for roughly 7 to 12 cycles, used a sample-barcoded 5' primer plus a J-beta primer mix. TCRdb fed the 5' RACE reads into MiXCR, producing one record per CDR3 protein. The sample consists of over 600,000 distinct CDR3 sequences, 46% of them appearing once. The sample was blood. This clonotype was sampled from a man aged 80 or over in good health.

CDR3 protein: CASSVVRDPYEQYF. For the CDR3, the DNA is TGCGCCAGCAGCGTGGTCAGGGATCCTTACGAGCAGTACTTC. The V and J genes are TRBV5-1 and TRBJ2-7, with D possibly TRBD1 on 5 matching bases. Between the trimmed V and J ends, which lost 4 bases and 4 bases, there was a span of 15 bases. This CDR3 has 14 amino acids. CDR1 and CDR2 from the germline V gene are SGHRS and YFSETQ.